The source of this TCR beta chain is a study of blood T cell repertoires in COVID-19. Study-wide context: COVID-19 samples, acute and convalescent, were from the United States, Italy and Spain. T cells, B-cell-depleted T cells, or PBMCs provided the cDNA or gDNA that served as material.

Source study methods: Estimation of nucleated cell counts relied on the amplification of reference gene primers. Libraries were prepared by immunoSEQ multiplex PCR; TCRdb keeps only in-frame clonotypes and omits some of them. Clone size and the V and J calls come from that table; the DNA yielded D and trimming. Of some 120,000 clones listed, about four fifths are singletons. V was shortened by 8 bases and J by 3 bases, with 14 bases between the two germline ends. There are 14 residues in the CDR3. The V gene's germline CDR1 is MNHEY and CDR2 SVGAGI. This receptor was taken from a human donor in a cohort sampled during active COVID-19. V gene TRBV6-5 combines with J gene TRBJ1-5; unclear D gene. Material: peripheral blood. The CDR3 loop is CASGGSGNNQPQHF. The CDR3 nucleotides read TGTGCCAGCGGAGGATCAGGAAACAATCAGCCCCAGCATTTT.